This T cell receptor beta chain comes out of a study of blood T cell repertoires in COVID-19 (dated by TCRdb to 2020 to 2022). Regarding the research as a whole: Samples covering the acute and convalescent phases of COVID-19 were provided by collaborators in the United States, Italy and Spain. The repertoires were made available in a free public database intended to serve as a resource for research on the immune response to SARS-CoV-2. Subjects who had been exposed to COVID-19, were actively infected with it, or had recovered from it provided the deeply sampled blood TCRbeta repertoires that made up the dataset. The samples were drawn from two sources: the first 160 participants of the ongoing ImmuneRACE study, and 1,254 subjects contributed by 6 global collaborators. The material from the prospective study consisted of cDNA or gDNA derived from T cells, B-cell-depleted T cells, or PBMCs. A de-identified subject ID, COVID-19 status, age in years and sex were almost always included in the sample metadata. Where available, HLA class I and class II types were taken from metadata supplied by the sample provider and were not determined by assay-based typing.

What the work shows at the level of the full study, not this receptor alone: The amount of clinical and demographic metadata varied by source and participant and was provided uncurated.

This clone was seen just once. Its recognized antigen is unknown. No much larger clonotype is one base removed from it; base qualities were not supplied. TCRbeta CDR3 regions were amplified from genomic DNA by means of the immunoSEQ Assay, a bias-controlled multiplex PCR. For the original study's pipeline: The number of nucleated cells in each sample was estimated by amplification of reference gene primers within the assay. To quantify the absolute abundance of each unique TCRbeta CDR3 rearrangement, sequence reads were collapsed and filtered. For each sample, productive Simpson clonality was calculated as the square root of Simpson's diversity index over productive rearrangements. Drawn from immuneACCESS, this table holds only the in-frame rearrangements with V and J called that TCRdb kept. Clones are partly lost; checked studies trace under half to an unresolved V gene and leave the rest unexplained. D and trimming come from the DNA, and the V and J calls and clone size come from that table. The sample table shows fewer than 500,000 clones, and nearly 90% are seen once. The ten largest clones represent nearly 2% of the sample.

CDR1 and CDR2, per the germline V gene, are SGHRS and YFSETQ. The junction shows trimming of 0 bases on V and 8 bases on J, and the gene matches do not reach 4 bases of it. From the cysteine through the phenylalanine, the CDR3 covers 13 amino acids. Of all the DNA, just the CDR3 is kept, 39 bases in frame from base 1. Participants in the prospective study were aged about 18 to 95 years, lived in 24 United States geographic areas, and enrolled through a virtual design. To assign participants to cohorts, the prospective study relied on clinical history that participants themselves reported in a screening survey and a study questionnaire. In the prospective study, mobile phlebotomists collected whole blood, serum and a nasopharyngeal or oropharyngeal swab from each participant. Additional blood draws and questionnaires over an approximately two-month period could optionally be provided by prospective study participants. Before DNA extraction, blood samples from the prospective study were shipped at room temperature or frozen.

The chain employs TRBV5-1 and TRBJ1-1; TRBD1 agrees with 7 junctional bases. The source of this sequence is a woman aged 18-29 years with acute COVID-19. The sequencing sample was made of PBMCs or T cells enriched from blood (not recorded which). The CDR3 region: CASSLEQTGEAFF. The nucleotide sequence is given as TGCGCCAGCAGCTTGGAACAGACAGGGGAAGCTTTCTTT.